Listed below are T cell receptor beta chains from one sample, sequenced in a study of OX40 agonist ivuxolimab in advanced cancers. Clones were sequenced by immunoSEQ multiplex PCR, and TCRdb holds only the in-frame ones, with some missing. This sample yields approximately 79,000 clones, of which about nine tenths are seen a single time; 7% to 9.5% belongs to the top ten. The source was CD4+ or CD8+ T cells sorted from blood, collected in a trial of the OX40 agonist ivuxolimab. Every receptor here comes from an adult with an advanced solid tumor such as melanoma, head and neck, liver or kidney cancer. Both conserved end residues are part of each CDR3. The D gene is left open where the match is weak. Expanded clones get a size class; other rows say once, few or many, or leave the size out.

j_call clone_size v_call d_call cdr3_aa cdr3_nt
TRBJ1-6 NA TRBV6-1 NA CASRDSGNSPLHF TGTGCCAGCAGGGACAGTGGAAATTCACCCCTCCACTTT
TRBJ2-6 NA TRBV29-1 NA CSINGGSAMGANVLTF TGCAGCATCAATGGAGGCAGCGCTATGGGGGCCAACGTCCTGACTTTC
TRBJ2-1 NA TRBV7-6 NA CASSLMYNEQFF TGTGCCAGCAGTTTGATGTACAATGAGCAGTTCTTC
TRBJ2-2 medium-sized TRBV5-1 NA CASSLTINTGELFF TGCGCCAGCAGCCTGACAATTAACACCGGGGAGCTGTTTTTT
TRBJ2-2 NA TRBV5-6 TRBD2 CASSPDGVAGATGELFF TGTGCCAGCAGCCCGGACGGGGTAGCGGGGGCCACCGGGGAGCTGTTTTTT
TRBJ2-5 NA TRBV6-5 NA CASSYSGGVEETQYF TGTGCCAGCAGTTACTCTGGCGGGGTCGAAGAGACCCAGTACTTC
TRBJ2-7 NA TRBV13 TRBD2 CASSLGGTLFTYEQYF TGTGCCAGCAGCTTGGGGGGGACTCTGTTTACCTACGAGCAGTACTTC
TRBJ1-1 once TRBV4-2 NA CASSLEQGMNTEAFF TGTGCCAGCAGCCTGGAACAGGGCATGAACACTGAAGCTTTCTTT
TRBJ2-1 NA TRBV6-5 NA CASSYGASNTDEQFF TGTGCCAGCAGTTACGGCGCCTCCAATACAGATGAGCAGTTCTTC
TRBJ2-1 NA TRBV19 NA CASSILGFHNEQFF TGTGCCAGTAGTATTTTAGGATTCCACAATGAGCAGTTCTTC
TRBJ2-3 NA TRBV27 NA CASSLYGGPEDTQYF TGTGCCAGCAGTTTATATGGGGGGCCGGAAGATACGCAGTATTTT
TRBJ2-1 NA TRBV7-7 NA CASSRGSSYNEQFF TGTGCCAGCAGTCGGGGGAGCTCCTACAATGAGCAGTTCTTC
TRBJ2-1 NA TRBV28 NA CASRNNEQFF TGTGCCAGCAGAAACAATGAGCAGTTCTTC
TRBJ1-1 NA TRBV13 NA CASTPRGDTEAFF TGTGCCAGCACTCCGCGCGGGGACACTGAAGCTTTCTTT